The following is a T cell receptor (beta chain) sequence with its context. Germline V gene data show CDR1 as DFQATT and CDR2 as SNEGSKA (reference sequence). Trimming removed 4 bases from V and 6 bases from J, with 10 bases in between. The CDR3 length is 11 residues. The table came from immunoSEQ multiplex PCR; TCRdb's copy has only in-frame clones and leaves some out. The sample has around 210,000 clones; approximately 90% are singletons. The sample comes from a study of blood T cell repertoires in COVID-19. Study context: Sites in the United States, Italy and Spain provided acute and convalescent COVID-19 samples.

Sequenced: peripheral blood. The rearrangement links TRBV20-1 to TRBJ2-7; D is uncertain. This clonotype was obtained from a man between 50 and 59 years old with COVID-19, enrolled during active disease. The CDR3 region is CSAIGSAEQYF. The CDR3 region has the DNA TGCAGTGCTATCGGGTCGGCCGAGCAGTACTTC.